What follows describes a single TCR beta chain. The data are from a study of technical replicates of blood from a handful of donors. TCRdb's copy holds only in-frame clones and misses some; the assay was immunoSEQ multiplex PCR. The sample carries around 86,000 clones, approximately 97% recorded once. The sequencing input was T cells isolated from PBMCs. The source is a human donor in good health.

The CDR3 bases are TGTGCCAGCAGCTTAGGGTATGCAGGTATAGATGGGGATACGCAGTATTTT. Residues: CASSLGYAGIDGDTQYF. The chain is built from TRBV7-8 and TRBJ2-3; D is unresolved. Germline values: CDR1 SGHVS, CDR2 FQNEAQ. V was shortened by 1 base and J by 6 bases, with 20 bases between the two germline ends. The CDR3 runs 17 residues.